This T cell receptor beta chain was obtained from a study of immune evolution from preneoplasia to lung adenocarcinoma listed by TCRdb under 2021. With regard to the full study: HLA loss of heterozygosity was found in 7% of AIS, over 13% of MIA and less than 35% of ADC lesions, and in no AAH lesions. The study profiled immune contexture across lung adenocarcinoma precursors and invasive adenocarcinoma using immune gene expression, TCR sequencing and multiplex immunofluorescence. Resected precursor lesions (AAH, AIS, MIA) and invasive adenocarcinomas were compared with paired morphologically normal lung tissue. Sample size was based on specimen availability rather than a prior power calculation. Whole exome sequencing and methylation data from the same cohort of nodules were integrated with the immune data. The overall cohort comprised around 55 patients with pulmonary nodules who underwent surgical resection. TCR sequencing data were obtained from under 55 patients. The study reported that under 110 samples were used for TCR sequencing. POLYSOLVER was used to infer Class I HLA alleles from exome data, while LOHHLA was used to detect allele-specific HLA loss. Broader findings and caveats from the paper: Because all patients came from Japan and China, whether the findings apply to Western populations was uncertain. Findings were based on association rather than direct causation; larger cohorts with long-term follow-up and longitudinal biopsies were deemed needed. Clonality was highest in normal lung, while later-stage lesions appeared to have lower clonality but higher T cell density and diversity. Compared with EGFR-mutant or double wild-type lesions, KRAS-mutant nodules had the highest T cell clonality. The highest top T cell clone frequencies were observed in normal lung, and a progressive decrease in top T cell clone frequencies appeared to occur from AAH through AIS, MIA and invasive adenocarcinoma.

For this clone: Its specific antigen is unknown. The record has no base qualities; no much larger clone is one base away.

TCR beta CDR3 regions were sequenced from DNA using the immunoSEQ hsTCRbeta Kit. In the authors' own workflow: The ImmunoSEQ Analyzer was used to analyse the TCR sequencing data. T cell clonality was calculated on productive rearrangements as 1 minus Pielou's evenness. To measure T cell diversity, the inverse Simpson index was applied to productive templates. T cell density was TCR beta template counts normalized to usable DNA, estimated by amplifying and sequencing housekeeping genes. Two-sided Kruskal-Wallis tests were used to compare TCR metrics between histologic stages. Sourced from immuneACCESS, this table was stored by TCRdb with only in-frame sequences that have V and J called. A share of the clones is absent; for the studies checked, an unresolved V gene accounts for under half, and the remainder has no known explanation. The V and J calls and the clone size are those of that table, but D and trimming were determined from the DNA. This sample lists 9,000 or so clones; around 89% were detected once. The ten largest clones take up 2% to 2.5% of the sample.

Resection was performed on patients in Japan or China between the mid-2010s and the late 2010s. Histologic diagnosis of each case was confirmed independently by two lung cancer pathologists on H&E slides. Macro-dissection after pathologic assessment enriched premalignant or tumor cells for nucleic acid extraction. FFPE tissue was used for DNA isolation with the AllPrep DNA/RNA FFPE Kit. Sequencing input: FFPE invasive lung adenocarcinoma tissue. Read against the paper, the sample's cell subset or site label means: frankly invasive lung adenocarcinoma (ADC). The sequence came from a person aged 65 to 85 with invasive lung adenocarcinoma.

At the DNA level, the sequence is TGTGCCAGCACCGATAGCGGGATCCCCTACAATGAGCAGTTCTTC. This codes for CASTDSGIPYNEQFF. The V and J segments used are TRBV6-6 and TRBJ2-1; the central 8 bases match TRBD2. CDR1 and CDR2 are read off the germline V gene (reference sequence) as MNHNY and SVGAGI. Reading from cysteine to phenylalanine, the CDR3 counts 15 amino acids. The read is trimmed to its CDR3 DNA, 45 bases read in frame from base 1. Relative to germline, V is missing 7 bases and J is missing 2 bases, with 7 bases of the junction outside any gene match.